These 5 T cell receptor beta chains were all obtained from the same sample, sequenced in a study of blood T cell repertoires in COVID-19. TCRdb's table, derived via immunoSEQ multiplex PCR, lists solely in-frame clones and lacks some. The sample includes about 180,000 clones, 85% to 95% of them seen just once. The sample consisted of peripheral blood. The receptors shown here come from a man between 50 and 59 years old with acute or convalescent COVID-19.

The chain joins TRBV5-1 to TRBJ1-5; D might be TRBD1 (6 bases). The CDR3 sequence is 14 residues long. V was clipped by 0 bases and J by 3 bases, with 7 bases between them. The germline gives CDR1 SGHRS, CDR2 YFSETQ. In nucleotides, the CDR3 is TGCGCCAGCAGCTTGGGGGACATCAATCAGCCCCAGCATTTT. As protein: CASSLGDINQPQHF.

The chain links TRBV5-1 to TRBJ1-6; D is unclear. The CDR3 is 15 residues long. CDR1 and CDR2 from the germline V gene are SGHRS and YFSETQ. V shed 4 bases and J shed 8 bases, with 16 bases lying between them. The DNA for the CDR3 is TGCGCCAGCAGCCGCAGGAGCTCCGGGGATTCACCCCTCCACTTT. This gives the protein CASSRRSSGDSPLHF.

This rearrangement joins TRBV19 to TRBJ1-6; 10 bases agree with TRBD1. Germline V gives CDR1 LNHDA, CDR2 SQIVND (reference sequence). J gave up 10 bases and V 7 bases, and 7 bases lay outside the gene matches. This CDR3 is 14 amino acids long. CDR3 coding DNA: TGTGCCAGTACCACCGGGACAGGGGTCTCACCCCTCCACTTT. Translation gives CASTTGTGVSPLHF.

This rearrangement joins TRBV18 to TRBJ1-1; 9 bases match TRBD1. The V and J ends lost 3 bases and 12 bases, in that order; junction bases with no gene match: 11. The CDR3 extends over 14 amino acids. The germline V gene encodes CDR1 KGHSH and CDR2 LQKENI. For the CDR3, the DNA is TGTGCCAGCTCACCGGGACAGGGACTAAATGGCCCTTTCTTT. It specifies CASSPGQGLNGPFF.

This sequence joins TRBV10-3 and TRBJ2-7, with TRBD1 identical over 9 bases. V was clipped by 2 bases and J by 3 bases; unmatched bases: 2. The CDR3 sequence is 14 residues long. Germline values: CDR1 ENHRY, CDR2 SYGVKD. The CDR3 DNA is TGTGCCATCAGTGAGGGACAGGGGAACTACGAGCAGTACTTC. Translation gives CAISEGQGNYEQYF.